Only a few counts were recorded for the clone carrying this TCR beta chain. Antigen: not known. The sample belongs to a study of regulatory T cells in long-lasting Graves disease. With iRepertoire HTBI primers and Arm-PCR of CDR3 regions, TCR beta libraries were built. MiXCR was run by TCRdb on the multiplex PCR reads, yielding one entry per CDR3 protein. Of 400,000 to 500,000 distinct CDR3 sequences listed, about a sixth were seen once; the top ten hold about 23%. Sample time point: newly diagnosed GD, antithyroid drugs for less than 3 months. PBMC-derived RNA was used for the TCR library. V lost 10 bases and J lost 3; bases outside the gene matches: 12. The CDR3 contains 15 residues. Germline V gene data show CDR1 as LNHDA and CDR2 as SQIVND (reference sequence). Study-level points and caveats: Thyroid tissue went unexamined; only peripheral blood was analyzed. Public clonotype sharing was higher in persistent than newly diagnosed patients.

A further study also used this sample, focusing on T cells in Graves' hyperthyroidism and ophthalmopathy. Turning to that study: During a first-round RT-PCR of the TCR CDR3, the HTBI primer set was used.

The rearrangement joins TRBV19 to TRBJ1-5; 7 nucleotides agree with TRBD1. The source of this sequence is a woman under 30 with Graves disease. The source was peripheral blood mononuclear cells (PBMCs), collected at new diagnosis, from a patient treated with antithyroid drugs. For the CDR3, the DNA is TGTGCCACCTCAACCGGGACAGCTTACAATCAGCCCCAGCATTTT. Amino acid sequence: CATSTGTAYNQPQHF.